The source of this T cell receptor beta chain is a study of blood T cell repertoires in COVID-19. The wider study: The United States, Italy and Spain supplied acute and convalescent COVID-19 samples.

TCRdb's table, derived via immunoSEQ multiplex PCR, lists solely in-frame clones and lacks some. The repertoire has about 120,000 clones, 85% to 90% of them found once; the top ten carry approximately 3.4%. The germline V gene encodes CDR1 LNHNV and CDR2 YYDKDF (reference sequence). Trimming shortened V by 0 bases and J by 6 bases, and 16 bases separated the two germline ends. This CDR3 region has 16 residues. The source is a woman aged 50 to 60 with acute or convalescent COVID-19. Sequencing was carried out using peripheral blood. The chain combines TRBV15 with TRBJ2-3; TRBD2 might be the D (6 bases). The DNA for the CDR3 is TGTGCCACCAGCAGAGAGGGCGGGATAACATCCGATACGCAGTATTTT. Amino acid sequence: CATSREGGITSDTQYF.